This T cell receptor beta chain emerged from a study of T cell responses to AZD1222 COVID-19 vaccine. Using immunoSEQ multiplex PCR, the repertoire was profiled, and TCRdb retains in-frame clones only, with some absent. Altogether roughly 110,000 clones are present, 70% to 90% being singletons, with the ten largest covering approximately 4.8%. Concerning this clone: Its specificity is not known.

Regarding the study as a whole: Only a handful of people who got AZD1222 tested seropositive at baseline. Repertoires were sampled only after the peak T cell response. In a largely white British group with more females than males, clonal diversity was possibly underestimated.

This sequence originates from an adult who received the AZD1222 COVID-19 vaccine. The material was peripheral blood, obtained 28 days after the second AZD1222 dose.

CDR3 amino acids: CASSISSAGAAYEQYF. Here the CDR3 DNA reads TGTGCCAGTAGTATAAGTTCAGCGGGGGCCGCCTACGAGCAGTACTTC. The chain carries TRBV19 and TRBJ2-7, with 8 positions matching TRBD2. The CDR3 is 16 amino acids. Unmatched junction bases numbered 8, after V lost 2 bases and J lost 2 bases. Germline CDR1 LNHDA, CDR2 SQIVND (reference sequence).